The 20 T cell receptor beta chains given below trace back to one sample, sequenced in a study of CD8+ T cells in alopecia areata. Sequencing used cDNA as its template, made by extracting RNA and reverse transcribing it. Profiling relied on immunoSEQ multiplex PCR, and the TCRdb table lists in-frame clones only, not all of them. The sample shows around 270,000 clones, 55% to 75% of them seen only once. Regarding treatment: oral pan-JAK inhibitor, 5-10 mg twice daily. The specimen was CD4+ T cells sorted from blood, collected at week 24, from a patient treated with tofacitinib. The receptor set was obtained from a human donor with alopecia areata.

The gene calls are TRBV19 and TRBJ1-5, with 8 positions matching TRBD1. The CDR3 runs 15 residues. Trimming took 5 bases from V and 2 from J; bases not matched to a gene: 5. The germline V gene has CDR1 LNHDA and CDR2 SQIVND (reference sequence). As DNA, the CDR3 is TGTGCCAGTAGTCCCCAGGGGGCCGGCAATCAGCCCCAGCATTTT. Translating gives CASSPQGAGNQPQHF.

This clone appeared a few times. This chain joins TRBV23-1 and TRBJ1-2; D is perhaps TRBD1 (5 bases). TRBV23-1 is flagged as an ORF with uncertain function. The CDR3 consists of 14 residues. The ends were cut back, 0 bases at V and 6 bases at J, with 11 bases in the middle. The DNA of the CDR3 is TGCGCCAGCAGTCAATCGAGGGGTTTCGATGGCTACACCTTC. Translation gives CASSQSRGFDGYTF.

V usage is TRBV29-1 and J usage is TRBJ1-2; 11 nucleotides line up with TRBD1. V shed 5 bases, J shed 9 bases, and the junction held 5 bases outside the gene matches. This CDR3 spans 12 amino acids. Germline V gene sequence: CDR1 SQVTM, CDR2 ANQGSEA. The DNA of the CDR3 is TGCAGCGTTTCCGGGACAGGGGGTCGCTACACCTTC. As protein: CSVSGTGGRYTF.

The V and J genes are TRBV7-8 and TRBJ2-5; 7 bases match TRBD2. The CDR3 consists of 14 residues. V trimming: 5 bases; J trimming: 1 base; junction bases outside the gene matches: 4. Per germline, CDR1 SGHVS and CDR2 FQNEAQ. Here the CDR3 DNA reads TGTGCCAGCAGCCGGGGACTACTCCAAGAGACCCAGTACTTC. It yields the protein CASSRGLLQETQYF.

This rearrangement joins TRBV18 to TRBJ1-2; 9 nucleotides match TRBD1. The germline V gene encodes CDR1 KGHSH and CDR2 LQKENI. The CDR3 spans 13 residues. The V gene end was trimmed by 4 bases and the J gene end by 5 bases; junction bases not matched to a gene: 2. As DNA, the CDR3 is TGTGCCAGCTCACGGGACAGGGAATATGGCTACACCTTC. Translation gives CASSRDREYGYTF.

This clone was seen a handful of times. The chain joins TRBV5-4 to TRBJ2-3; TRBD1 aligns across 7 bases. The CDR3 has 15 residues. CDR1 is SGHNT and CDR2 is YYREEE in the germline V gene (reference sequence). V shed 0 bases, J shed 2 bases, and the junction held 3 bases outside the gene matches. DNA for the CDR3: TGTGCCAGCAGCTTGGAGACAGGGTTCACAGATACGCAGTATTTT. Residues: CASSLETGFTDTQYF.

This clone came up a few times. The chain joins TRBV5-8 to TRBJ2-3; 13 bases fit TRBD2. J was trimmed by 8 bases and V by 5 bases; bases with no gene match: 5. Germline-derived CDR1 and CDR2 are SGHTS and YDEGEE. The length of the CDR3 is 14 residues. DNA for the CDR3: TGTGCCAGCAGGCCACTAGCGGGGGGGACTACGCAGTATTTT. Amino acid sequence: CASRPLAGGTTQYF.

The gene calls are TRBV4-3 and TRBJ1-5; D gene unclear. The CDR3 loop spans 13 amino acids. Germline V lookup: CDR1 LGHNA, CDR2 YSLEER. V was cut by 3 bases and J by 10 bases, with 13 bases left in between. CDR3 sequence (DNA): TGCGCCAGCAGCCAGGATCTCAGCGGCCCCCAGCATTTT. This encodes CASSQDLSGPQHF.

This chain connects TRBV7-2 to TRBJ1-2; 10 bases match TRBD1. The CDR3 totals 16 residues. Germline V gives CDR1 SGHTA, CDR2 FQGNSA. The ends lost 1 base at V and 2 bases at J; junction bases unmatched: 4. The CDR3 DNA follows: TGTGCCAGCAGCTTAGTGGGGACAGGGGCCAACTATGGCTACACCTTC. As protein: CASSLVGTGANYGYTF.

This clone appeared a few times. The chain recombines TRBV7-2 with TRBJ2-3; TRBD2 matches 11 bases. Trimming took 0 bases from V and 5 from J; bases not matched to a gene: 16. The germline V gene has CDR1 SGHTA and CDR2 FQGNSA. CDR3 size: 20 residues. The CDR3 bases are TGTGCCAGCAGCTTAGCGGGATTAGCGGCGCTAGCGGGGGGAAAAGATACGCAGTATTTT. As protein: CASSLAGLAALAGGKDTQYF.

This chain links TRBV30 with TRBJ1-1, with 11 bases lining up with TRBD1. J was trimmed by 5 bases and V by 4 bases; bases with no gene match: 6. The germline V gene encodes CDR1 GTSNPN and CDR2 SVGIG (reference sequence). This CDR3 has 14 amino acids. CDR3 nucleotides: TGTGCCTGGAAGACCGGGACAGGGGGAACTGAAGCTTTCTTT. This encodes CAWKTGTGGTEAFF.

The chain has TRBV29-1 and TRBJ2-6, with 7 bases lining up with TRBD2. The junction had 2 bases not matched to a gene; V was cut back by 6 bases and J by 0 bases. Germline assignment: CDR1 SQVTM and CDR2 ANQGSEA. The CDR3 has 14 residues. The DNA for the CDR3 is TGCAGCGTGGGGAGGGGCTCTGGGGCCAACGTCCTGACTTTC. Amino acids: CSVGRGSGANVLTF.

This sequence joins TRBV27 and TRBJ2-2; 9 positions match TRBD1. CDR1 MNHEY and CDR2 SMNVEV come from the germline V gene (reference sequence). The trim removed 5 bases at V and 5 bases at J, leaving 18 bases unmatched. This CDR3 is 19 amino acids long. Written as DNA, the CDR3 is TGTGCCAGCAGTCCCAGGACAGGGGTCGCATACACCCAGACCGGGGAGCTGTTTTTT. Protein product: CASSPRTGVAYTQTGELFF.

This chain uses TRBV29-1 with TRBJ1-1; no definite D call. The CDR3 consists of 11 residues. Germline V lookup: CDR1 SQVTM, CDR2 ANQGSEA. V was cut by 6 bases and J by 9 bases, with 14 bases left in between. The CDR3 nucleotides read TGCAGCGTGACCGGACCTTGGCAAGCTTTCTTT. It specifies CSVTGPWQAFF.

This clone has more than one count but fewer than ten. This chain connects TRBV7-2 to TRBJ1-5; the D is unclear. V lost 1 base and J 7 bases, leaving 8 bases between the germline ends. Germline V gene data show CDR1 as SGHTA and CDR2 as FQGNSA. This CDR3 is 13 amino acids long. CDR3 DNA sequence: TGTGCCAGCAGCTTAGGCCCCAGCCAGCCCCAGCATTTT. Encoded protein: CASSLGPSQPQHF.

The CDR3 reads CASSEDRMQYF. The CDR3 nucleotides are TGTGCCAGCAGTGAGGACCGGATGCAGTATTTT. V is TRBV2 and J is TRBJ2-3; D is unresolved. The germline V and J ends were trimmed by 3 bases and 11 bases, with 9 bases remaining between them. The CDR3 is 11 amino acids. CDR1 SNHLY and CDR2 FYNNEI come from the germline V gene.

The chain combines TRBV2 with TRBJ1-2, with D tentatively TRBD1 (5 bases). This CDR3 spans 15 amino acids. The V gene lost 6 bases and the J gene lost 3 bases, with 17 bases spanning the gap. Germline V gene data show CDR1 as SNHLY and CDR2 as FYNNEI. The CDR3 sequence is CASRLRDAGHYGYTF. In DNA, the CDR3 is TGTGCCAGCAGACTCCGGGACGCGGGGCACTATGGCTACACCTTC.

About this clone itself: The sample carries other DNA sequences with the same CDR3. The chain uses TRBV30 and TRBJ1-6; D uncertain. Germline V gene sequence: CDR1 GTSNPN, CDR2 SVGIG (reference sequence). The length of the CDR3 is 13 residues. The V and J ends lost 3 bases and 4 bases respectively, with 7 bases between them. CDR3 DNA sequence: TGTGCCTGGAGAGGCCCTTATAATTCACCCCTCCACTTT. This encodes CAWRGPYNSPLHF.

The CDR3 coding sequence is TGTGCCAGCAGCCAACGATTACTCGGAGAGACCCAGTACTTC. Protein: CASSQRLLGETQYF. V is TRBV4-2 and J is TRBJ2-5; D remains ambiguous. V was trimmed by 2 bases and J by 4 bases, leaving 11 bases between them. There are 14 residues in the CDR3. Germline loops: CDR1 LGHNA, CDR2 YNFKEQ.

The chain combines TRBV14 with TRBJ2-1, with 9 bases matching TRBD1. The CDR3 extends over 19 amino acids. The V gene end was trimmed by 1 base and the J gene end by 8 bases; junction bases not matched to a gene: 18. CDR1 and CDR2 from the germline V gene are SGHDN and FVKESK. The CDR3 here is CASSQGLGQGLRQLDEQFF. The CDR3 nucleotides read TGTGCCAGCAGCCAAGGCCTTGGACAGGGGCTGCGGCAATTGGATGAGCAGTTCTTC.